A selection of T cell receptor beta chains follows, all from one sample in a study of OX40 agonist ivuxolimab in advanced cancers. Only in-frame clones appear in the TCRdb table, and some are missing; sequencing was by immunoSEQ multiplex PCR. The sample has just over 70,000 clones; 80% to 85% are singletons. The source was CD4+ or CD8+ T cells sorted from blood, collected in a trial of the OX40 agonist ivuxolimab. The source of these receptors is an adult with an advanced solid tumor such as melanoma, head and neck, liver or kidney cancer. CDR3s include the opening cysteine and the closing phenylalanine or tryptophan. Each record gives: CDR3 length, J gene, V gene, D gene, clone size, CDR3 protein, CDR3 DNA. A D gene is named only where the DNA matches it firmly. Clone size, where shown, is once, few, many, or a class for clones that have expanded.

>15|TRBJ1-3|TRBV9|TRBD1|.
CASSTDRGAGNTIYF
TGTGCCAGCAGCACCGACAGGGGCGCTGGAAACACCATATATTTT
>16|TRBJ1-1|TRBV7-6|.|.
CASSPARLGMNTEAFF
TGTGCCAGCAGCCCCGCCCGCCTGGGAATGAACACTGAAGCTTTCTTT
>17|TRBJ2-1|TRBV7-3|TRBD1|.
CASSLSPGQGSRSEQFF
TGTGCCAGCAGCTTAAGTCCGGGACAGGGGAGTCGGAGTGAGCAGTTCTTC
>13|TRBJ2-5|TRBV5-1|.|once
CASSGEIGETQYF
TGCGCCAGCAGCGGTGAGATCGGGGAGACCCAGTACTTC
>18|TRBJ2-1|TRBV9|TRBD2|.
CASSARTSGRSSYNEQFF
TGTGCCAGCAGCGCCCGGACTAGCGGCCGGAGCTCCTACAATGAGCAGTTCTTC
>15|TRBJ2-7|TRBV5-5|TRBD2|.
CASSLGLAETYEQYF
TGTGCCAGCAGCTTGGGTCTAGCGGAGACCTACGAGCAGTACTTC
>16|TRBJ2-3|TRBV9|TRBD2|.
CASSFRSGRGTDTQYF
TGTGCCAGCAGCTTCCGTAGCGGGCGGGGCACAGATACGCAGTATTTT
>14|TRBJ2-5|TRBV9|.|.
CASSFGPLAETQYF
TGTGCCAGCAGCTTCGGACCCCTGGCGGAGACCCAGTACTTC
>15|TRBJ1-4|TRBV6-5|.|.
CASSYSRQSRQKLFF
TGTGCCAGCAGTTACTCGAGACAGAGTCGTCAAAAACTGTTTTTT
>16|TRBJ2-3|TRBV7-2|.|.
CASSLGSPRDTDTQYF
TGTGCCAGCAGCTTAGGATCCCCCAGAGACACAGATACGCAGTATTTT
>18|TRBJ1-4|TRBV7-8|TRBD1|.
CASSLRDRGVATNEKLFF
TGTGCCAGCAGTCTCCGGGACAGGGGGGTGGCAACTAATGAAAAACTGTTTTTT
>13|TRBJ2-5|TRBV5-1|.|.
CASGSGGQETQYF
TGCGCCAGCGGATCAGGGGGGCAAGAGACCCAGTACTTC
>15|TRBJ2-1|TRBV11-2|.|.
CASSLFAQDYNEQFF
TGTGCCAGCAGCTTATTTGCGCAGGACTACAATGAGCAGTTCTTC
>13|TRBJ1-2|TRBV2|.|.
CASRVQANYGYTF
TGTGCCAGCAGGGTACAAGCTAACTATGGCTACACCTTC
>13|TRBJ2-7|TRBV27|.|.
CASSLGKPYEQYF
TGTGCCAGCAGTTTGGGGAAGCCCTACGAGCAGTACTTC
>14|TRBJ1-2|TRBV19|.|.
CASSGVSRGYGYTF
TGTGCCAGTAGTGGGGTTTCGAGAGGGTATGGCTACACCTTC
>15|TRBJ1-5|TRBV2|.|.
CASSEGRAGNQPQHF
TGTGCCAGCAGTGAAGGCCGGGCAGGGAATCAGCCCCAGCATTTT
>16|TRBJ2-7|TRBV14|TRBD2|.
CASSQGGGRLHYEQYF
TGTGCCAGCAGCCAAGGAGGCGGGAGGCTCCACTACGAGCAGTACTTC
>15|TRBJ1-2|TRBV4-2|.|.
CASSQVESLNYGYTF
TGTGCCAGCAGCCAAGTTGAGTCCCTTAACTATGGCTACACCTTC
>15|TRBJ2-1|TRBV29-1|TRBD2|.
CSVLPTSGGYNEQFF
TGCAGCGTCCTTCCGACTAGCGGGGGCTACAATGAGCAGTTCTTC
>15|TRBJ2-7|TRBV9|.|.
CASSVGWGGTSEQYF
TGTGCCAGCAGCGTTGGGTGGGGTGGCACGAGTGAGCAGTACTTC